Below are 15 T cell receptor beta chains sequenced from a single sample in a study of beta chain features in type 1 diabetes (dated by TCRdb to between 2018 and 2020). Library method: the immunoSEQ multiplex PCR assay. The entire amount of isolated RNA was reverse transcribed using the High Capacity cDNA Reverse Transcription Kit, so the sequenced TCRB transcripts were expressed ones. The clones in this table, taken by TCRdb from immuneACCESS, are in-frame only. Not every clone is retained; where verified, under half of the shortfall comes from an unresolved V gene, and the cause of the rest is unknown. This sample comprises 680,000 or so clones, roughly 13% of them detected only once. Around 0.022% of the sample goes to the ten largest clones. Study-wide conclusions, independent of this receptor: Type 1 diabetes patients showed a moderate but significant shortening of TCRB CDR3 length in all four CD4+ subsets.

These receptors lack a known antigen. Sequencing was performed on naive CD4+ T cells from blood. Interpreted using the paper, the cell subset or site label stands for: true naive CD4+ T cells. The receptors stem from a man in his late teens or twenties with type 1 diabetes.

This clone has more than one count but fewer than ten. This sequence joins TRBV29-1 and TRBJ1-1, with TRBD1 matching 7 bases. CDR3 length equals 12 residues. The V gene end was trimmed by 7 bases and the J gene end by 1 base; junction bases not matched to a gene: 3. The V gene's germline CDR1 is SQVTM and CDR2 ANQGSEA. This chain's CDR3 is CSAWDRNTEAFF. Written as DNA, the CDR3 is TGCAGCGCTTGGGACAGGAACACTGAAGCTTTCTTT.

V and J are TRBV4-1 and TRBJ1-1, with 9 bases matching TRBD1. V dropped 0 bases and J dropped 6; count of bases not matched to a gene: 11. In germline, CDR1 is MGHRA, CDR2 YSYEKL. CDR3 size: 17 residues. The CDR3 bases are TGCGCCAGCAGCCAAGAGGGAGCGGAACAGGGGGCCGCTGAAGCTTTCTTT. Protein product: CASSQEGAEQGAAEAFF.

J is TRBJ2-1 and V is TRBV6-1; 9 nucleotides line up with TRBD1. V shed 8 bases, J shed 15 bases, and the junction held 8 bases outside the gene matches. Looked up from germline, CDR1 is MNHNS and CDR2 is SASEGT. The CDR3 is 11 residues long. CDR3 protein: CASSPGTGLFF. Here the CDR3 DNA reads TGTGCCAGCTCCCCCGGGACAGGGCTGTTCTTC.

This clone came up a few times. The J gene is TRBJ2-1, the V gene TRBV5-4, with D hard to call. CDR1 and CDR2 from the germline V gene are SGHNT and YYREEE (reference sequence). This CDR3 comprises 14 residues. DNA of the CDR3: TGTGCTTATAACTACGGTAACTCCTACAATGAGCAGTTCTTC. Encoded protein: CAYNYGNSYNEQFF.

This chain joins TRBV30 and TRBJ1-2; TRBD1 matches 9 bases. From germline, CDR1 is GTSNPN and CDR2 SVGIG (reference sequence). V lost 7 bases, J lost 4 bases, and 7 bases stayed unmatched. The CDR3 is 13 amino acids. CDR3 sequence: CAYIQGAGYGYTF. CDR3 coding DNA: TGTGCCTACATACAGGGGGCAGGCTATGGCTACACCTTC.

The chain recombines TRBV7-3 with TRBJ2-1; 8 bases agree with TRBD2. Germline V gene sequence: CDR1 SGHTA, CDR2 FQGTGA. The CDR3 has 14 residues. Trimming cost V 11 bases and J 2 bases; bases outside gene matches: 8. DNA for the CDR3: TGTGCCCGCTACGGGGGGGCAACCTACAATGAGCAGTTCTTC. Translating it yields CARYGGATYNEQFF.

This clone was found a few times. In DNA, the CDR3 is TGTGCCAGCAGGGGCCCCCGAGGACAGGGGGAAGAGACCCAGTACTTC. Translated: CASRGPRGQGEETQYF. The chain uses TRBV28 and TRBJ2-5, with 10 positions matching TRBD1. Per germline, CDR1 MDHEN and CDR2 SYDVKM. The CDR3 is 16 amino acids. V gave up 6 bases and J gave up 3 bases; unmatched junction bases: 10.

This clone was recorded a few times. This chain links TRBV2 with TRBJ2-3; 13 nucleotides line up with TRBD2. Germline assignment: CDR1 SNHLY and CDR2 FYNNEI. The V segment lost 10 bases and the J segment 3 bases; nucleotides outside the gene matches: 4. The CDR3 covers 14 residues. Here the CDR3 DNA reads TGTGCCACCAGACTAGCGGGGGGAACAGATACGCAGTATTTT. It yields the protein CATRLAGGTDTQYF.

V is TRBV7-9 and J is TRBJ1-1; 10 nucleotides match TRBD1. This CDR3 contains 14 residues. CDR1 is SEHNR and CDR2 is FQNEAQ in the germline V gene (reference sequence). Unmatched junction bases numbered 2, after V lost 4 bases and J lost 3 bases. CDR3 nucleotides: TGTGCCAGCAGCTACGGACAGGGGGACACTGAAGCTTTCTTT. It is translated as CASSYGQGDTEAFF. The entire variable domain, with the rest obtained from reference TRBV7-9 and TRBJ1-1, is as follows: DTGVSQNPRHKITKRGQNVTFRCDPISEHNRLYWYRQTLGQGPEFLTYFQNEAQLEKSRLLSDRFSAERPKGSFSTLEIQRTEQGDSAMYLCASSYGQGDTEAFFGQGTRLTVV.

This clone was detected only a few times. Other DNA sequences in the sample encode the same CDR3. V is TRBV2 and J is TRBJ1-1, with D perhaps TRBD1 (5 bases). The length of the CDR3 is 14 residues. The V end lost 2 bases, the J end lost 0 bases, and 7 bases lay between the germline ends. CDR1 and CDR2 (germline): SNHLY, FYNNEI. CDR3 coding DNA: TGTGCCAGCAGTGAACTGGGGCTGAACACTGAAGCTTTCTTT. Translation: CASSELGLNTEAFF.

V gene TRBV5-1 combines with J gene TRBJ2-3; no clear D. The germline gives CDR1 SGHRS, CDR2 YFSETQ. Trimming removed 0 bases at V and 5 bases at J, with 10 bases between. CDR3 size: 14 residues. Written as DNA, the CDR3 is TGCGCCAGCAGCTTGGCCAGTAGTATAGATACGCAGTATTTT. Its translation: CASSLASSIDTQYF.

This clone was seen a few times. The chain employs TRBV6-1 and TRBJ2-1; D not resolved. Germline assignment: CDR1 MNHNS and CDR2 SASEGT. This CDR3 has 17 residues. With 0 bases removed from V and 8 bases from J, the gap between germline ends came to 20 bases. CDR3: CASSEATTTLRPHEQFF. The CDR3 DNA sequence: TGTGCCAGCAGTGAAGCGACAACTACCTTGAGACCCCATGAGCAGTTCTTC.

The rearrangement uses TRBV7-9 and TRBJ2-7, with D tentatively TRBD1 (6 bases). V gave up 5 bases and J gave up 1 base, with 15 bases separating them. Germline loops: CDR1 SEHNR, CDR2 FQNEAQ (reference sequence). This CDR3 spans 15 amino acids. In DNA, the CDR3 is TGTGCCAGCAGCCTGGAGACAGGTGAATCCTACGAGCAGTACTTC. Its translation is CASSLETGESYEQYF.

This clone appeared a few times. This chain joins TRBV10-3 and TRBJ1-4; D unclear. CDR3 size: 15 residues. Germline V CDR1 and CDR2: ENHRY, SYGVKD. The V end lost 11 bases, the J end lost 0 bases, and 16 bases lay between the germline ends. The CDR3 nucleotides are TGTGCCGCCGGGAGCGGAAAGACAACTAATGAAAAACTGTTTTTT. Its protein is CAAGSGKTTNEKLFF.

CDR3 coding DNA: TGTGCCTGGAGCGGCTTCCTGGGGCAAGAGACCCAGTACTTC. Its translation: CAWSGFLGQETQYF. This chain uses TRBV30 with TRBJ2-5; D is ambiguous. The V end was cut by 3 bases, the J end by 2 bases, with 13 bases between. Germline V gene lookup returns CDR1 GTSNPN and CDR2 SVGIG (reference sequence). The CDR3 has 14 residues.